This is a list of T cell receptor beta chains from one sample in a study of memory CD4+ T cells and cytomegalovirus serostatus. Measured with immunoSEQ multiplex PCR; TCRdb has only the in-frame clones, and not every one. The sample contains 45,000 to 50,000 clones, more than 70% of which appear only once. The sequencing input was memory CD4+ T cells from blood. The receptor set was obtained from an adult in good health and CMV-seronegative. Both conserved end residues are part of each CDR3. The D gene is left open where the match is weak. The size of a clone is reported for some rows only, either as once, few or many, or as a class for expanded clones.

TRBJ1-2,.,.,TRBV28,TGTGCCAGCAGTTCCGGGACGAGTGGCTACACCTTC,CASSSGTSGYTF
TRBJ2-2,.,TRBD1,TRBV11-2,TGTGCCAGCAGCCCAAGGACAGGGGGCGCGACCGGGGAGCTGTTTTTT,CASSPRTGGATGELFF
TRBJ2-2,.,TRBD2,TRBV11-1,TGTGCCAGCAGCCCCCGGACTAGCGGGACCGGGGAGCTGTTTTTT,CASSPRTSGTGELFF
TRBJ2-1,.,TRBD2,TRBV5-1,TGCGCCAGCAGCTGGGCTAGCGGGAGCCGAGGGCAGTTCTTC,CASSWASGSRGQFF
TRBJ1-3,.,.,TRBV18,TGTGCCAGCTCACCAAACCCGGGGTCATCTGGAAACACCATATATTTT,CASSPNPGSSGNTIYF
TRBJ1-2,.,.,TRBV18,TGTGCCAGCTCACCATATTTCGTCGAGAAGGGGAGAGAGAAGAATGGCTACACCTTC,CASSPYFVEKGREKNGYTF
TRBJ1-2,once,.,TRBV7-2,TGTGCCAGCAGCCGAGACACGGTGGGCTACACCTTC,CASSRDTVGYTF
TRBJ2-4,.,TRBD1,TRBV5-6,TGTGCCAGCAGCTTAAGGGGGCAGTCCCTAGCCAAAAACATTCAGTACTTC,CASSLRGQSLAKNIQYF
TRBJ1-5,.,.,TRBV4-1,TGCGCCAGCAGCCTGCCTAGAGGGCCCCAGCATTTT,CASSLPRGPQHF
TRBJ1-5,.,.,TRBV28,TGTGCCAGCAGTTTCCGGTTAACGGGCAATCAGCCCCAGCATTTT,CASSFRLTGNQPQHF
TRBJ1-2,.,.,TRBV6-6,TGTGCCAGCAGTTTGGACAGTAACTATGGCTACACCTTC,CASSLDSNYGYTF
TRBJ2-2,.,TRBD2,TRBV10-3,TGTGCCATCAGCAACCTCGGGGGGGTGTCCGGGGAGCTGTTTTTT,CAISNLGGVSGELFF
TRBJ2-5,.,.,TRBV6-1,TGTGCCAGCTCTGTTTCACCGTACCAAGAGACCCAGTACTTC,CASSVSPYQETQYF
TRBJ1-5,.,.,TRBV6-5,TGTGCCAGCAGTGAGGGGACCGGGTGGCTGCCCCAGCATTTT,CASSEGTGWLPQHF
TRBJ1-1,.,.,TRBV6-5,TGTGCCAGCAGTCGACCGACTAAGAACACTGAAGCTTTCTTT,CASSRPTKNTEAFF
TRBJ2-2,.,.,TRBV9,TGTGCCAGCAGCCCCAAATCGGGATTCACCGGGGAGCTGTTTTTT,CASSPKSGFTGELFF
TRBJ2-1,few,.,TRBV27,TGTGCCAGCAGTTTCTGGCGGGACAACAATGAGCAGTTCTTC,CASSFWRDNNEQFF
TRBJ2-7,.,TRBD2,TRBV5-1,TGCGCCAGCAGCTTGGTGTCGGGAGGACGGAACGAGCAGTACTTC,CASSLVSGGRNEQYF
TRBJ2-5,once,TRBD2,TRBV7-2,TGTGCCAGCAGCTTAGGTGCGGGGGGACGATCTGAGACCCAGTACTTC,CASSLGAGGRSETQYF
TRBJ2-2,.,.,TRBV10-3,TGTGCCATCGCTGCAGGGGCCGGGGAGCTGTTTTTT,CAIAAGAGELFF
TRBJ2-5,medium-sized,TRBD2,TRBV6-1,TGTGCCAGCAGTGAAAGCCGTTGGGACGGGAGTTTTGGAGCGGGAGTTCGCGAGACCCAGTACTTC,CASSESRWDGSFGAGVRETQYF
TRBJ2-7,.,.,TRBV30,TGTGCCTGGAGCCTACCTGTCGGCCAGCAGTACTTC,CAWSLPVGQQYF
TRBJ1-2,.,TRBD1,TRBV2,TGTGCCAGCAGCCCCGACAGGGGAGCTAACTATGGCTACACCTTC,CASSPDRGANYGYTF
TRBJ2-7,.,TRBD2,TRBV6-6,TGTGCCAGTACTACTAGCGGGAGCTCCTACGAGCAGTACTTC,CASTTSGSSYEQYF
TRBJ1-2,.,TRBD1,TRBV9,TGTGCCAGCAGCCCTCGGACAGGGCCCTATGGCTACACCTTC,CASSPRTGPYGYTF
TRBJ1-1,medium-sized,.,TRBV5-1,TGCGCCAGCAGCTCCGAGTCGGGACAAGCTTTCTTT,CASSSESGQAFF
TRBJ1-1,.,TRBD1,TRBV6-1,TGTGCCAGCACTCATCAGGGGGACATGGACACTGAAGCTTTCTTT,CASTHQGDMDTEAFF
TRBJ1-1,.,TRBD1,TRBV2,TGTGCCAGCAGTGCCCAGGGGGTCAGCACTGAAGCTTTCTTT,CASSAQGVSTEAFF
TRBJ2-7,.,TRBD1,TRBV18,TGTGCCAGCTCACCGGGACAGGGGGCCGGCGAGCAGTACTTC,CASSPGQGAGEQYF
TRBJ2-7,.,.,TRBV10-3,TGTGCCATCAGTGATGACAATACTGGCACCTACGAGCAGTACTTC,CAISDDNTGTYEQYF
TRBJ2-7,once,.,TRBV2,TGTGCCAGCAGTGAAGAAGGATCCTACTACGAGCAGTACTTC,CASSEEGSYYEQYF
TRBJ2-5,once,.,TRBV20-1,TGCAGTGCTAACAGCGTGGAGACCCAGTACTTC,CSANSVETQYF
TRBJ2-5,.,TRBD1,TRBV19,TGTGCCAGTAGTATCACAGGGGGCAGGGAGACCCAGTACTTC,CASSITGGRETQYF
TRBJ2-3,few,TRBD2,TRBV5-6,TGTGCCAGCAGCTTGGGGCTAGCGGGGGGTCCAGATACGCAGTATTTT,CASSLGLAGGPDTQYF
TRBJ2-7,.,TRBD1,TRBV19,TGTGCCAGTAAGGGGACAGGGAACCACGAGCAGTACTTC,CASKGTGNHEQYF
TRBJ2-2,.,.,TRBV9,TGTGCCAGCAGCGCAACGGGCACCGGGGAGCTGTTTTTT,CASSATGTGELFF